Following are 13 T cell receptor beta chains from one sample sequenced in a study of radiotherapy plus CTLA-4 blockade in lung cancer. Profiling relied on immunoSEQ multiplex PCR, and the TCRdb table lists in-frame clones only, not all of them. The sample carries some 32,000 clones, about 81% recorded once. Sequenced material: peripheral blood, taken from a patient treated with radiotherapy plus ipilimumab. The source is a human donor with non-small cell lung cancer that progressed on radiotherapy plus ipilimumab.

The gene calls are TRBV27 and TRBJ1-4, with 10 bases lining up with TRBD1. CDR3 length: 15 residues. Germline V gene lookup returns CDR1 MNHEY and CDR2 SMNVEV (reference sequence). V lost 3 bases, J lost 8 bases, and 6 bases stayed unmatched. DNA for the CDR3: TGTGCCAGCAGTTTTTCCAGGACAGGGGGAGAAAAACTGTTTTTT. It yields the protein CASSFSRTGGEKLFF.

The table lists this clone with a count of one. The rearrangement joins TRBV29-1 to TRBJ1-1; 8 nucleotides agree with TRBD1. The CDR3 is 15 residues long. CDR1 and CDR2 (germline): SQVTM, ANQGSEA. The V and J ends lost 7 bases and 4 bases, in that order; junction bases with no gene match: 14. The CDR3 reads CSALGTGVAGTEAFF. CDR3 in DNA: TGCAGCGCCCTCGGGACAGGAGTAGCGGGCACTGAAGCTTTCTTT. The complete variable domain, with remaining parts taken from reference TRBV29-1 and TRBJ1-1, reads SAVISQKPSRDICQRGTSLTIQCQVDSQVTMMFWYRQQPGQSLTLIATANQGSEATYESGFVIDKFPISRPNLTFSTLTVSNMSPEDSSIYLCSALGTGVAGTEAFFGQGTRLTVV.

This clone was recorded a few times. The chain uses TRBV21-1 and TRBJ2-7; TRBD1, the table's D call, was not compared with the DNA. TRBV21-1 is a pseudogene locus. The CDR3 covers 16 residues. CDR3 loop: CASSKRKGQGAYEQYF. CDR3 DNA sequence: TGTGCCAGCAGCAAACGGAAGGGGCAGGGGGCCTACGAGCAGTACTTC.

This clone showed up just a few times. This chain connects TRBV6-5 to TRBJ2-7, with D perhaps matching TRBD2 (6 bases). Germline loops: CDR1 MNHEY, CDR2 SVGAGI. V lost 4 bases and J lost 4, with 17 bases in between. The CDR3 sequence is 15 residues long. The CDR3 is CASSFRRGAGYEQYF. CDR3 bases: TGTGCCAGCAGTTTCCGGAGAGGGGCGGGATACGAGCAGTACTTC.

The chain combines TRBV15 with TRBJ1-2, with D possibly being TRBD1 (5 bases). The ends were cut back, 2 bases at V and 6 bases at J, with 10 bases in the middle. The CDR3 loop spans 13 amino acids. The germline CDR1 and CDR2 sequences are LNHNV and YYDKDF (reference sequence). This CDR3 is CATSRQGGDGYTF. The CDR3 bases are TGTGCCACCAGCAGACAGGGTGGGGATGGCTACACCTTC.

The gene calls are TRBV4-2 and TRBJ1-5, with TRBD1 matching 11 bases. After removal of 3 bases from V and 12 bases from J, the junction contained 16 bases not matched to a gene. CDR1 LGHNA and CDR2 YNFKEQ come from the germline V gene. The CDR3 consists of 17 residues. CDR3 sequence (DNA): TGTGCCAGCAGCCAGGGGGGAGGGACAGGGGGTAATCAGAACCAGCATTTT. It encodes CASSQGGGTGGNQNQHF.

This rearrangement joins TRBV6-1 to TRBJ1-5, with TRBD1 matching 9 bases. CDR1 is MNHNS, CDR2 SASEGT, per germline. CDR3 length equals 14 residues. J lost 3 bases, V lost 7 bases, and 4 bases had no gene match. The CDR3 is CASMGQGPNQPQHF. As DNA, the CDR3 is TGTGCCAGCATGGGACAGGGCCCCAATCAGCCCCAGCATTTT.

This chain uses TRBV5-5 with TRBJ2-7; the D gene is possibly TRBD1 (5 bases). The germline gives CDR1 SGHKS, CDR2 YYEKEE (reference sequence). The CDR3 sequence is 15 residues long. V shed 0 bases and J shed 6 bases, with 16 bases lying between them. CDR3 residues: CASSLGRTTQGEQYF. CDR3 bases: TGTGCCAGCAGCTTGGGCCGGACAACCCAGGGCGAGCAGTACTTC.

The V gene is TRBV6-1, the J gene TRBJ2-1; 7 bases are a match to TRBD2. The trim removed 8 bases at V and 8 bases at J, leaving 9 bases unmatched. The CDR3 loop spans 13 amino acids. Germline V gene lookup returns CDR1 MNHNS and CDR2 SASEGT. This chain's CDR3 is CASHWGGVDEQFF. CDR3 coding DNA: TGTGCCAGCCATTGGGGGGGAGTGGATGAGCAGTTCTTC.

In this sample, this clone turned up once. The chain links TRBV15 to TRBJ1-1; TRBD1 might be the D (6 bases). This CDR3 is built from 14 residues. Per germline, CDR1 LNHNV and CDR2 YYDKDF (reference sequence). V was cut by 0 bases and J by 11 bases, with 16 bases left in between. The CDR3 DNA is TGTGCCACCAGCAGAGATTCGGGCAACAGGGCGGCTTTCTTT. This sequence encodes CATSRDSGNRAAFF.

The sample holds a few counts of this clone. This chain uses TRBV5-6 with TRBJ1-6, with 8 bases that match TRBD1. From germline, CDR1 is SGHDT and CDR2 YYEEEE. CDR3 length: 15 residues. With V trimmed by 2 bases and J by 3 bases, 1 base remained unmatched. The CDR3 loop reads CASSLQGDYNSPLHF. CDR3 bases: TGTGCCAGCAGCTTACAGGGGGACTATAATTCACCCCTCCACTTT.

This clone was counted once. V and J are TRBV6-1 and TRBJ1-2; no clear D gene. V lost 3 bases, J lost 7 bases, and 6 bases lay in between. This CDR3 is built from 11 residues. Germline V lookup: CDR1 MNHNS, CDR2 SASEGT. The CDR3 DNA reads as TGTGCCAGCAGTGAGCGGCTTGGCTACACCTTC. This codes for CASSERLGYTF.

The rearrangement links TRBV27 to TRBJ2-2; the D gene is possibly TRBD2 (5 bases). Per germline, CDR1 MNHEY and CDR2 SMNVEV (reference sequence). Trimming left V 3 bases short and J 4 bases short, with 15 bases between. The CDR3 is 16 residues long. The CDR3 region has the DNA TGTGCCAGCAGTTTGGAACGACATGGGAGCACCGGGGAGCTGTTTTTT. Its protein is CASSLERHGSTGELFF.